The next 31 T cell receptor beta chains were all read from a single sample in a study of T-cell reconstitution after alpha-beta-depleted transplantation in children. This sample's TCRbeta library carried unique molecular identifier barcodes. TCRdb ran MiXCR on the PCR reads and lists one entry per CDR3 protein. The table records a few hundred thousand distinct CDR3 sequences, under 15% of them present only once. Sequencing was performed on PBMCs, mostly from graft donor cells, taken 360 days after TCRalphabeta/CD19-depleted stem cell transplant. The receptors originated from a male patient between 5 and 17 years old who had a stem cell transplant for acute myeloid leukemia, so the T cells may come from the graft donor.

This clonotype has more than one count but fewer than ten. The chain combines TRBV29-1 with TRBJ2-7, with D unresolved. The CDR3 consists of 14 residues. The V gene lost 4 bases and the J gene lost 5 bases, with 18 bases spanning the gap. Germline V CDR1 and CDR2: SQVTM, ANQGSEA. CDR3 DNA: TGCAGCGTTGGACGGCTTACCTCTTCCCACGAGCAGTACTTC. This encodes CSVGRLTSSHEQYF.

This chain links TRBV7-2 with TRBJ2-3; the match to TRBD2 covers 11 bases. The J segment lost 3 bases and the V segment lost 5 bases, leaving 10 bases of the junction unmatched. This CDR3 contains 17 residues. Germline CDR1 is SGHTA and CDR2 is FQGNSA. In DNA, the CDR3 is TGTGCCAGCAGCCCGCGGACTAGCGGGCATTGGACAGATACGCAGTATTTT. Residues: CASSPRTSGHWTDTQYF.

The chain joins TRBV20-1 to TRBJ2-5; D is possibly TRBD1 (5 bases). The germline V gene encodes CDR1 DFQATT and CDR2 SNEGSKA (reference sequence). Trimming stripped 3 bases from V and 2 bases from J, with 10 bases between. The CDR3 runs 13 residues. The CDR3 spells CSASDSLQETQYF. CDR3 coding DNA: TGCAGTGCTAGTGACAGCCTACAAGAGACCCAGTACTTC.

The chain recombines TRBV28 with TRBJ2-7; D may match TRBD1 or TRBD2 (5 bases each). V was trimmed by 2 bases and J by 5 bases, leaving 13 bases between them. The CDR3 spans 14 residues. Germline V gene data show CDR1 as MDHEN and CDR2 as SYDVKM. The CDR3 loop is CASSLIRDVNEQYF. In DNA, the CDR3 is TGTGCCAGCAGTTTAATCAGGGACGTAAACGAGCAGTACTTC. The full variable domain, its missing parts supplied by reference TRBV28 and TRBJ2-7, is DVKVTQSSRYLVKRTGEKVFLECVQDMDHENMFWYRQDPGLGLRLIYFSYDVKMKEKGDIPEGYSVSREKKERFSLILESASTNQTSMYLCASSLIRDVNEQYFGPGTRLTVT.

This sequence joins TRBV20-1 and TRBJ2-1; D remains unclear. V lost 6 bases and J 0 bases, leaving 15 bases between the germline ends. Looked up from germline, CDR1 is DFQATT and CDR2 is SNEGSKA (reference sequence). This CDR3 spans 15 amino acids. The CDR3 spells CSAYYPPGSYNEQFF. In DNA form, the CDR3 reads TGCAGTGCCTACTACCCCCCGGGCTCCTACAATGAGCAGTTCTTC.

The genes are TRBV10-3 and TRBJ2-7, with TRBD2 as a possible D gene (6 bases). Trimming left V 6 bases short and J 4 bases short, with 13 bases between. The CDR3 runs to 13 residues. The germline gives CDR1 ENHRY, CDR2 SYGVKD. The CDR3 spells CAISGGERYEQYF. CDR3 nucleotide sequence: TGTGCCATCAGCGGAGGGGAAAGGTACGAGCAGTACTTC.

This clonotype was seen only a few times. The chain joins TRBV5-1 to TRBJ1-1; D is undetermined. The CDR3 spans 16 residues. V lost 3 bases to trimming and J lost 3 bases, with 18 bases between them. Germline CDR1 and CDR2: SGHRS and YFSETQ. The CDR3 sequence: CASSSLSGLTDTEAFF. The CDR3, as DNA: TGCGCCAGCAGCTCCTTAAGCGGGCTAACTGACACTGAAGCTTTCTTT.

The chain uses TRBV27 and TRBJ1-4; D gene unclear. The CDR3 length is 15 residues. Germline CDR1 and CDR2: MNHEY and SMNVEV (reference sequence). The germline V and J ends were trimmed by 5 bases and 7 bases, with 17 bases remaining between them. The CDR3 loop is CASSATRGAGEKLFF. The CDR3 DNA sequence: TGTGCCAGCAGTGCGACGCGAGGAGCTGGTGAAAAACTGTTTTTT.

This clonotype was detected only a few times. The CDR3 is CASSLIVRGAKNEQYF. The CDR3 coding sequence is TGTGCCAGCAGCCTAATCGTGAGGGGTGCAAAGAACGAGCAGTACTTC. The V call is TRBV4-2, the J call TRBJ2-7; D is possibly TRBD1 or TRBD2 (5 bases each). Germline CDR1 LGHNA, CDR2 YNFKEQ. Trimming took 4 bases from V and 5 from J, leaving 21 bases between them. This CDR3 comprises 16 residues.

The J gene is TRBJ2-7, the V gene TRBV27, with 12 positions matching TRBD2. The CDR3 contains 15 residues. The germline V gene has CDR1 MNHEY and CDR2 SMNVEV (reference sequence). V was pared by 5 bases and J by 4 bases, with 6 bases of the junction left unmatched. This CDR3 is CASSQGLAGRYEQYF. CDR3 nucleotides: TGTGCCAGCAGTCAGGGACTAGCGGGCCGTTACGAGCAGTACTTC.

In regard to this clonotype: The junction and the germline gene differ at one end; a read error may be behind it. CDR3 DNA sequence: TGTGCTAGCAGCTTAGAAAGGGGCCACCATTACGAGCAGTACTTC. This encodes CASSLERGHHYEQYF. The chain links TRBV7-7 to TRBJ2-7; TRBD1 might be the D (5 bases). This CDR3 has 15 residues. Germline V gene sequence: CDR1 SSHAT, CDR2 FNYEAQ (reference sequence).

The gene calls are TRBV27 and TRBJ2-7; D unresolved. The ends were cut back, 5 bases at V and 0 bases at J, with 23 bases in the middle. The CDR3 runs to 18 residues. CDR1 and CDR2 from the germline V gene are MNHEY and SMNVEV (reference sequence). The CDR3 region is CASSTRRLDPVISYEQYF. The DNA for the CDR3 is TGTGCCAGCAGTACCCGACGGCTAGATCCTGTTATCTCCTACGAGCAGTACTTC.

The CDR3 loop is CSASGSGSAEQYF. The CDR3 DNA sequence: TGCAGTGCTAGTGGTAGCGGGAGTGCCGAGCAGTACTTC. The gene calls are TRBV20-1 and TRBJ2-7, with 9 bases identical to TRBD2. The ends lost 3 bases at V and 6 bases at J; junction bases unmatched: 6. The germline V gene encodes CDR1 DFQATT and CDR2 SNEGSKA (reference sequence). This CDR3 region has 13 residues.

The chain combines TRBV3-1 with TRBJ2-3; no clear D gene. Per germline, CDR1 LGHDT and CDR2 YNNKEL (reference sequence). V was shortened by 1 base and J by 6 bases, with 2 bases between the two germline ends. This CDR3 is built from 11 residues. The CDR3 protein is CASSQVDTQYF. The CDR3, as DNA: TGTGCCAGCAGCCAAGTCGATACGCAGTATTTT.

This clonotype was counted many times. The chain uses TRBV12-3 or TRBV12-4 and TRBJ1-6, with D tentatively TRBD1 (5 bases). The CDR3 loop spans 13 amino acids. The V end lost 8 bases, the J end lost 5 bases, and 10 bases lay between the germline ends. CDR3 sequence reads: CASSPGHNSPLHF. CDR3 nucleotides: TGTGCCAGCTCCCCAGGGCATAATTCACCCCTCCACTTT.

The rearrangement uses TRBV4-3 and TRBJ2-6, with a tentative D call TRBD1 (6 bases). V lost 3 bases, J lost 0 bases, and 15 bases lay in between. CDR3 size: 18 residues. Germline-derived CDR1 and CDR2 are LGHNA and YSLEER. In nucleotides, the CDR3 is TGCGCCAGCAGCCAGGGATACAGGGCCCTCTCTGGGGCCAACGTCCTGACTTTC. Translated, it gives CASSQGYRALSGANVLTF.

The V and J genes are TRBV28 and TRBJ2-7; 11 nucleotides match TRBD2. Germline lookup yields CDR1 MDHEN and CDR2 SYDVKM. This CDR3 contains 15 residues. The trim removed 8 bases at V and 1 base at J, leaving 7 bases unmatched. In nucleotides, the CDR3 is TGTGCCAGCTCCGGGACTAGCGGTTTTTCCTACGAGCAGTACTTC. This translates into CASSGTSGFSYEQYF.

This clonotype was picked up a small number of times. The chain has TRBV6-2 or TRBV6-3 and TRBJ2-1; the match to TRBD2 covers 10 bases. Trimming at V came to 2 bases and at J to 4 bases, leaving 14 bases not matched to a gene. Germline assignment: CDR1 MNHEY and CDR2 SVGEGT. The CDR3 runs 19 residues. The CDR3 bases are TGTGCCAGCAGTTACGTTGTCGGAACTAGCGGGATTCTTTACAATGAGCAGTTCTTC. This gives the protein CASSYVVGTSGILYNEQFF.

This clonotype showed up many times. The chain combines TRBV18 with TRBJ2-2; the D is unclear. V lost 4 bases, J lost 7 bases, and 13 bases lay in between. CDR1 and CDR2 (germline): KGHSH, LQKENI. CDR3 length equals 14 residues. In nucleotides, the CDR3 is TGTGCCAGCTCACGCCTCAGCACGCGCGGGGAGCTGTTTTTT. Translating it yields CASSRLSTRGELFF.

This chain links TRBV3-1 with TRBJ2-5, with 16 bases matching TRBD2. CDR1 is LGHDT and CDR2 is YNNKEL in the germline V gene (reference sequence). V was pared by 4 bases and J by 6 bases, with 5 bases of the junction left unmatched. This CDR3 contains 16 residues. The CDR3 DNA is TGTGCCAGCAGCCCGGGACTAGCGGGAGGGCAAAAGACCCAGTACTTC. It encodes CASSPGLAGGQKTQYF.

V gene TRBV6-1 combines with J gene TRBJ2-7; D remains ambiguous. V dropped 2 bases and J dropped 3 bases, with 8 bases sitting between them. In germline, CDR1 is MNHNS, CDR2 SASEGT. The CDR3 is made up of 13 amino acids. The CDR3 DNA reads TGTGCCAGCAGTGAAATCGGGTTCTACGAGCAGTACTTC. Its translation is CASSEIGFYEQYF.

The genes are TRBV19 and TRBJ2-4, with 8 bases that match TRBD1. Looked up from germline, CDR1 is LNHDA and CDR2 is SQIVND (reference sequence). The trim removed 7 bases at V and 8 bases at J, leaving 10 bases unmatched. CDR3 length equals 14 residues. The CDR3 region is CASTLTGAIDIQYF. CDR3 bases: TGTGCCAGTACCCTGACAGGGGCGATAGACATTCAGTACTTC.

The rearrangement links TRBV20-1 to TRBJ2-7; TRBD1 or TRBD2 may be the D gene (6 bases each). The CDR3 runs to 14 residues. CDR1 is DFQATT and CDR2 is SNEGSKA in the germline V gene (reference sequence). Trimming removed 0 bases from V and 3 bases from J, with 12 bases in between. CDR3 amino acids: CSARDLGGRYEQYF. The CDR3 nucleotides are TGCAGTGCTAGAGATCTCGGGGGCCGCTACGAGCAGTACTTC.

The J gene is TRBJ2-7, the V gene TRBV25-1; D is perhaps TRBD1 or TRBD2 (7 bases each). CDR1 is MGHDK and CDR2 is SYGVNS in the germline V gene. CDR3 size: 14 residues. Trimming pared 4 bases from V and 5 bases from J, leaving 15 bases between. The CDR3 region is CASSVPGGGDEQYF. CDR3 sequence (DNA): TGTGCCAGCAGTGTGCCAGGGGGGGGAGACGAGCAGTACTTC.

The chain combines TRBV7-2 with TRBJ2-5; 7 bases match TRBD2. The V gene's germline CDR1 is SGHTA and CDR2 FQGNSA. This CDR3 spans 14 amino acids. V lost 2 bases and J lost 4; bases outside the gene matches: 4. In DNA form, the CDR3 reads TGTGCCAGCAGCTTAATGGCGGGAGCAGAGACCCAGTACTTC. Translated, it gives CASSLMAGAETQYF.

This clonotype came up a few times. For the CDR3, the DNA is TGTGCCAGCAGCTTATGGGAGGGGGCTTACAATGAGCAGTTCTTC. Translation gives CASSLWEGAYNEQFF. The chain has TRBV7-2 and TRBJ2-1; the D call may be TRBD1 or TRBD2 (7 bases each). The CDR3 is made up of 15 amino acids. Per the germline V gene, CDR1 is SGHTA and CDR2 is FQGNSA. V lost 2 bases and J 4 bases, leaving 12 bases between the germline ends.

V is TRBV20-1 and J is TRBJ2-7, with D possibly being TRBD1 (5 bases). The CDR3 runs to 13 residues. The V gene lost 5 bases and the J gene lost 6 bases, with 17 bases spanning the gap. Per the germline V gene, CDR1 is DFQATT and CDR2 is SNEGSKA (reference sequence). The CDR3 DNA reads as TGCAGTGCTCTTGGGGCTACGTACTTCGAGCAGTACTTC. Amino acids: CSALGATYFEQYF.

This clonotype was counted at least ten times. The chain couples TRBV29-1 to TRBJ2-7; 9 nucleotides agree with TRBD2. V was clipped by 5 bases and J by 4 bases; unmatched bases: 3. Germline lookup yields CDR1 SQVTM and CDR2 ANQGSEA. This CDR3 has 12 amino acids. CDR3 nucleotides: TGCAGCGTTTTTAGCGGGAGATACGAGCAGTACTTC. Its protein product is CSVFSGRYEQYF.

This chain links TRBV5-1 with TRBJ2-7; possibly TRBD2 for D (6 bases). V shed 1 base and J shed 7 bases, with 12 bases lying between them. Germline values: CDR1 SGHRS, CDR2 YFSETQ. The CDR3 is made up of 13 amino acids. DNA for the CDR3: TGCGCCAGCAGCTTGAGAGAGGCGGGGGAGCAGTACTTC. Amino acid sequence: CASSLREAGEQYF.

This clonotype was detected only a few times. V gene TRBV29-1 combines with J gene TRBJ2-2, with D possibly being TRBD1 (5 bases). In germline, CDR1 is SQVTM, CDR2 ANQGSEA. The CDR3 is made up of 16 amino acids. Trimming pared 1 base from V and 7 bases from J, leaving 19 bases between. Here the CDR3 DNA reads TGCAGCGTTGAAGGATCTTCTAAACTAAGGGGCGGGGAGCTGTTTTTT. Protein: CSVEGSSKLRGGELFF.

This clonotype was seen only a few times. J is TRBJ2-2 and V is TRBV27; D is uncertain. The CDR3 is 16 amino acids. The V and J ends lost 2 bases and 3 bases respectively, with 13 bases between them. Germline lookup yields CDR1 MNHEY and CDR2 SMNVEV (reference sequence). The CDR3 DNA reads TGTGCCAGCAGTTTAGGGTACTACAGCTACACCGGGGAGCTGTTTTTT. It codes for CASSLGYYSYTGELFF.